This T cell receptor (beta chain) was identified during a study of response to subunit inactivated influenza vaccine (dated by TCRdb to 2016 to 2019). Regarding the research as a whole: Deep quantitative T cell receptor repertoire profiling was used in the study to track responses to a trivalent subunit inactivated influenza vaccine.

This clonotype was seen a handful of times. Its binding antigen is unknown. Base qualities were left out, and no much larger clone turns up one base away. What this sample's time point label stands for: more than 40 days after influenza vaccine administration. The germline V gene gives CDR1 as MNHEY and CDR2 as SVGEGT. Trimming takes 5 bases from V and 4 bases from J, and the germline ends sit 9 bases apart. Including cysteine and phenylalanine, the CDR3 has 13 amino acids. Only the CDR3 DNA is retained, 39 bases long and in frame from the first base. Libraries were made using RT-PCR. Reads for this sample came from an Illumina HiSeq 2500. TCRdb itself trimmed the public reads at Q25 with fastp, ran MiXCR and retained productive beta chains. Every entry covers one CDR3 protein and lists the most common genes and DNA from its rows. The sample data list about 530,000 distinct CDR3 sequences, and 10% to 15% of these were observed just once. About an eighth of the sample lies in the top ten.

Study-wide conclusions, independent of this receptor: The authors proposed that each seasonal influenza vaccination may bring in only a limited number of new T cells.

This TCR was sampled from a man aged 45-65 years who received an inactivated influenza vaccine. Donor details come from another sample of the same person, matched by shared clones. Sequences were derived from PBMCs from blood, sampled 45 days after vaccination. Rearrangement joined TRBV6-2 or TRBV6-3 to TRBJ1-5; the D segment could be TRBD1, given 6 matching bases. The DNA sequence follows: TGTGCCAGCAGTAAACAGGGAAATCAGCCCCAGCATTTT. It codes for CASSKQGNQPQHF.